The text below deals with one T cell receptor beta chain. Germline V gene lookup returns CDR1 SGHRS and CDR2 YFSETQ. The CDR3 extends over 13 amino acids. V lost 5 bases to trimming and J lost 3 bases; unmatched junction nucleotides: 4. These data originate in a study of blood T cell repertoires in COVID-19. In the study overall: The samples span acute and convalescent COVID-19 from the United States, Italy and Spain. T cells, B-cell-depleted T cells, or PBMCs supplied cDNA or gDNA.

Per the original data handling: From reference gene primer amplification, estimates of nucleated cell counts were derived. This table comes from immunoSEQ multiplex PCR, and its TCRdb copy is limited to in-frame clones, with some not included. That table gives V, J and clone size, and the DNA gave D and trimming. Among about 100,000 clones listed, approximately 62% were seen once. This TCR was recovered from a man older than 75 with acute or convalescent COVID-19. Sequenced sample: peripheral blood. The gene calls are TRBV5-1 and TRBJ1-1; TRBD1 aligns across 7 bases. The chain's CDR3 is CASRGTDYTEAFF. Here the CDR3 DNA reads TGCGCCAGCAGGGGGACAGACTACACTGAAGCTTTCTTT. Using reference TRBV5-1 and TRBJ1-1 for the parts outside the CDR3, the full variable domain is KAGVTQTPRYLIKTRGQQVTLSCSPISGHRSVSWYQQTPGQGLQFLFEYFSETQRNKGNFPGRFSGRQFSNSRSEMNVSTLELGDSALYLCASRGTDYTEAFFGQGTRLTVV.